The 17 T cell receptor beta chains below were found in one sample sequenced in a study of blood T cell repertoires in COVID-19 (dated by TCRdb to 2019 to 2021). Library generation was performed with the immunoSEQ multiplex PCR assay. TCRdb obtained this table from immuneACCESS and retained in-frame rearrangements with V and J assigned. These tables miss some clones; where compared with another copy, unresolved V genes account for less than half of the shortfall, and the remainder is unexplained. This sample has 100,000 to 150,000 clones in its table, and 88% of those were observed once. About 0.9% of the sample is held by the ten biggest clonotypes. Sample: peripheral blood. The receptors were gathered from a woman aged 50 to 60 with active or convalescent COVID-19.

The V gene is TRBV29-1, the J gene TRBJ2-5, with 10 bases identical to TRBD1. CDR1 SQVTM and CDR2 ANQGSEA come from the germline V gene. The V segment lost 5 bases and the J segment 4 bases; nucleotides outside the gene matches: 7. The CDR3 covers 14 residues. The CDR3 loop reads CSVNGQGGRETQYF. In DNA form, the CDR3 reads TGCAGCGTTAATGGACAGGGGGGGAGAGAGACCCAGTACTTC.

The chain combines TRBV11-2 with TRBJ2-1; no clear D gene. Germline lookup yields CDR1 SGHAT and CDR2 FQNNGV. The V gene lost 1 base and the J gene lost 15 bases, with 10 bases spanning the gap. CDR3 length equals 11 residues. CDR3 amino acids: CASSLAENRFF. The CDR3, as DNA: TGTGCCAGCAGCTTAGCCGAGAATAGGTTCTTC.

The rearrangement links TRBV28 to TRBJ1-2; 9 nucleotides agree with TRBD1. V dropped 4 bases and J dropped 8; count of bases not matched to a gene: 14. The CDR3 is 16 amino acids. The V gene's germline CDR1 is MDHEN and CDR2 SYDVKM. CDR3 in amino acids: CASSSTPGTGYKGYTF. In DNA form, the CDR3 reads TGTGCCAGCAGTTCTACCCCCGGGACAGGGTATAAGGGCTACACCTTC.

This clone was seen just once. The chain combines TRBV4-1 with TRBJ1-5; D unclear. There are 16 residues in the CDR3. The V end lost 0 bases, the J end lost 1 base, and 10 bases lay between the germline ends. Germline V gene sequence: CDR1 MGHRA, CDR2 YSYEKL. This CDR3 reads CASSQDRPGSNQPQHF. DNA for the CDR3: TGCGCCAGCAGCCAAGATCGGCCGGGAAGCAATCAGCCCCAGCATTTT.

J is TRBJ2-7 and V is TRBV5-5, with TRBD2 matching over 9 bases. Germline V gene lookup returns CDR1 SGHKS and CDR2 YYEKEE (reference sequence). The junction had 2 bases not matched to a gene; V was cut back by 0 bases and J by 4 bases. This CDR3 has 14 residues. The CDR3 nucleotides are TGTGCCAGCAGCTTGGCTAGCGGGACTTACGAGCAGTACTTC. It translates to CASSLASGTYEQYF.

There are a few counts of this clone. The chain uses TRBV14 and TRBJ2-3, with 8 bases identical to TRBD2. Germline assignment: CDR1 SGHDN and CDR2 FVKESK. The CDR3 contains 16 residues. With V trimmed by 3 bases and J by 5 bases, 10 bases remained unmatched. CDR3 loop: CASSQGFGLAGDTQYF. DNA of the CDR3: TGTGCCAGCAGCCAGGGATTCGGACTAGCTGGAGATACGCAGTATTTT.

The chain carries TRBV28 and TRBJ1-5, with a weak D call TRBD1 (6 bases). Trimming shortened V by 3 bases and J by 3 bases, and 9 bases separated the two germline ends. Germline CDR1 is MDHEN and CDR2 is SYDVKM. The CDR3 spans 14 residues. In DNA form, the CDR3 reads TGTGCCAGCAGTTTCCGGGACAACAATCAGCCCCAGCATTTT. It specifies CASSFRDNNQPQHF.

V is TRBV6-4 and J is TRBJ2-4; tentatively, D is TRBD2 (5 bases). The CDR3 sequence is 13 residues long. Germline V lookup: CDR1 MRHNA, CDR2 SNTAGT. The germline V and J ends were trimmed by 3 bases and 9 bases, with 12 bases remaining between them. The CDR3 protein is CASSERTEGIQYF. CDR3 DNA: TGTGCCAGCAGTGAGCGGACCGAGGGCATTCAGTACTTC.

The chain employs TRBV28 and TRBJ1-5; 8 positions agree with TRBD1. The CDR3 loop spans 14 amino acids. V was clipped by 6 bases and J by 4 bases; unmatched bases: 5. Per germline, CDR1 MDHEN and CDR2 SYDVKM. CDR3 amino acids: CASSANRGNQPQHF. In DNA, the CDR3 is TGTGCCAGCAGCGCAAACAGGGGGAATCAGCCCCAGCATTTT.

The chain is built from TRBV28 and TRBJ1-5; D is uncertain. Trimming pared 7 bases from V and 4 bases from J, leaving 20 bases between. From germline, CDR1 is MDHEN and CDR2 SYDVKM. The CDR3 is 16 amino acids. CDR3 sequence (DNA): TGTGCCAGCAATACCCTGGGCTTAGGTTGGAATCAGCCCCAGCATTTT. It translates to CASNTLGLGWNQPQHF.

The rearrangement links TRBV18 to TRBJ2-1; 12 bases fit TRBD2. The CDR3 runs 15 residues. Germline CDR1 and CDR2: KGHSH and LQKENI. V lost 5 bases and J lost 6; bases outside the gene matches: 5. The CDR3 protein is CASSTRLAGANEQFF. The CDR3 DNA sequence: TGTGCCAGCTCAACTAGACTAGCGGGAGCCAATGAGCAGTTCTTC.

This rearrangement joins TRBV24-1 to TRBJ1-5; 9 bases line up with TRBD1. This CDR3 region has 16 residues. V trimming: 2 bases; J trimming: 6 bases; junction bases outside the gene matches: 7. The germline V gene has CDR1 KGHDR and CDR2 SFDVKD. This chain's CDR3 is CATSDSDRGGRQPQHF. CDR3 coding DNA: TGTGCCACCAGTGATTCGGACAGGGGTGGACGTCAGCCCCAGCATTTT.

V gene TRBV28 combines with J gene TRBJ2-3; 10 bases map to TRBD1. Germline CDR1 reads MDHEN; CDR2 reads SYDVKM. This CDR3 is built from 16 residues. Losses at the gene ends were 7 bases for V and 3 bases for J; bases not matched to a gene: 10. CDR3 in DNA: TGTGCCAGCATCCCTCCCTGGGACAGGGGTACAGATACGCAGTATTTT. Translating it yields CASIPPWDRGTDTQYF.

The CDR3 reads CASSPQVWGAYEQYF. CDR3 DNA: TGTGCCAGCAGCCCACAAGTTTGGGGAGCCTACGAGCAGTACTTC. The chain combines TRBV6-5 with TRBJ2-7; the D gene is possibly TRBD2 (5 bases). This CDR3 has 15 amino acids. V was clipped by 6 bases and J by 2 bases, with 17 bases between them. Germline V gene sequence: CDR1 MNHEY, CDR2 SVGAGI.

V gene TRBV7-9 combines with J gene TRBJ2-7, with D hard to call. CDR1 SEHNR and CDR2 FQNEAQ come from the germline V gene (reference sequence). This CDR3 region has 12 residues. V dropped 3 bases and J dropped 5 bases, with 8 bases sitting between them. For the CDR3, the DNA is TGTGCCAGCAGCTTCACTCGTGACGAGCAGTACTTC. Protein sequence: CASSFTRDEQYF.

Only a few counts were recorded for this clone. The chain couples TRBV6-4 to TRBJ2-1, with 10 bases lining up with TRBD1. The CDR3 spans 16 residues. Germline V gives CDR1 MRHNA, CDR2 SNTAGT. V lost 0 bases to trimming and J lost 6 bases; unmatched junction nucleotides: 5. This chain's CDR3 is CASSDSPDRGSNEQFF. In nucleotides, the CDR3 is TGTGCCAGCAGTGACTCCCCGGACAGGGGGAGCAATGAGCAGTTCTTC.

The chain combines TRBV19 with TRBJ2-3, with 9 bases aligning to TRBD1. After removal of 8 bases from V and 2 bases from J, the junction contained 8 bases not matched to a gene. Germline values: CDR1 LNHDA, CDR2 SQIVND (reference sequence). CDR3 length equals 15 residues. CDR3 in amino acids: CASLSGTGYTDTQYF. The CDR3 coding sequence is TGTGCCAGTCTCTCCGGGACAGGGTACACAGATACGCAGTATTTT. Full variable domain (rest looked up from reference TRBV19 and TRBJ2-3): DGGITQSPKYLFRKEGQNVTLSCEQNLNHDAMYWYRQDPGQGLRLIYYSQIVNDFQKGDIAEGYSVSREKKESFPLTVTSAQKNPTAFYLCASLSGTGYTDTQYFGPGTRLTVL.